The present entry profiles one T cell receptor beta chain with its context. The data were taken from a study of blood T cell repertoires in COVID-19. As for the study in general: From the United States, Italy and Spain came samples of acute and convalescent COVID-19. Sample material is recorded as cDNA or gDNA derived from T cells, B-cell-depleted T cells, or PBMCs.

Participant ages covered roughly 18 to 89 years across about two dozen US areas. Under the authors' procedure: Estimation of nucleated cell counts was performed using reference gene primer amplification. Measured with immunoSEQ multiplex PCR; TCRdb has only the in-frame clones, and not every one. V and J calls and clone size follow that table, whereas D and trimming were derived from the DNA. The sample has roughly 250,000 clones, about 90% seen once. The CDR3 covers 13 residues. CDR1 is MNHEY, CDR2 SVGAGI, per germline. V lost 4 bases and J lost 1, with 5 bases in between. The clonotype comes from a human donor in a cohort exposed to, infected with or recovered from COVID-19 (not recorded which). The donor label of this sample is uncertain. The chain is built from TRBV6-5 and TRBJ1-5, with D unresolved. The sequenced sample consisted of PBMCs or T cells enriched from blood (not recorded which). The CDR3 DNA reads TGTGCCAGCAGTTTCACAAGCAATCAGCCCCAGCATTTT. This translates into CASSFTSNQPQHF.